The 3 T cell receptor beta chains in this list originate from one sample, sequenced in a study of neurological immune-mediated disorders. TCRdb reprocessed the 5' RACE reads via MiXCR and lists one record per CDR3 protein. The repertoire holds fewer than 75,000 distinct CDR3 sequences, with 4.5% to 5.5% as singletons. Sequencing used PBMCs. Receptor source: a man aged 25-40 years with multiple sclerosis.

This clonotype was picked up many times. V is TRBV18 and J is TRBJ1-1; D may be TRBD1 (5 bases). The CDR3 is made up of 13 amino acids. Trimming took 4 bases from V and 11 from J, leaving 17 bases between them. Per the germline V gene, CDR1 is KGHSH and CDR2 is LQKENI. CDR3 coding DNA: TGTGCCAGCTCACAGGGACCCATCAGGCTGGCTTTCTTT. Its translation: CASSQGPIRLAFF.

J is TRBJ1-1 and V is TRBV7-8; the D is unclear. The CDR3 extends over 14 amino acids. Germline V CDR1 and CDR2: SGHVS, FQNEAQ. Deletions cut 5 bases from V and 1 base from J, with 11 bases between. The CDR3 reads CASSPFRRNTEAFF. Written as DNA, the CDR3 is TGTGCCAGCAGCCCCTTTAGGAGGAACACTGAAGCTTTCTTT.

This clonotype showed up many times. CDR3 sequence reads: CASSLGRSSGNTEAFF. In DNA, the CDR3 is TGCGCCAGCAGCTTGGGGCGGTCTTCGGGGAACACTGAAGCTTTCTTT. The chain recombines TRBV5-1 with TRBJ1-1; D is ambiguous. The CDR3 is made up of 16 amino acids. The germline V gene has CDR1 SGHRS and CDR2 YFSETQ. The germline V and J ends were trimmed by 0 bases and 1 base, with 13 bases remaining between them.